This T cell receptor (beta chain) was sequenced in a study of T cells in Graves' hyperthyroidism and ophthalmopathy. Study at large: Sampling of peripheral blood happened at initial diagnosis, prior to any treatment.

Study results and limitations: Ophthalmopathy prediction by the model preceded onset by a median approximately 6.1 months.

For this clonotype: Its antigen is not known.

The junction had 2 bases not matched to a gene; V was cut back by 2 bases and J by 0 bases. This CDR3 contains 15 residues. The germline V gene has CDR1 SEHNR and CDR2 FQNEAQ (reference sequence). Researchers amplified the TCR beta CDR3 regions from RNA transcripts. Carried out on the TCR CDR3, a first-round RT-PCR used the HTBI primer set. TCRdb called the multiplex PCR reads again in MiXCR, with one record for every CDR3 protein. Of about 740,000 distinct CDR3 sequences in the sample, approximately 14% were seen once. This clonotype was obtained from a woman aged 18-35 years with Graves' hyperthyroidism. J is TRBJ2-7 and V is TRBV7-9; TRBD1 aligns across 9 bases. Sequenced: blood. Here the CDR3 DNA reads TGTGCCAGCAGCTTAACGACAGGGGGCTCCTACGAGCAGTACTTC. It codes for CASSLTTGGSYEQYF. Full variable domain (outside the CDR3, taken from reference TRBV7-9 and TRBJ2-7): DTGVSQNPRHKITKRGQNVTFRCDPISEHNRLYWYRQTLGQGPEFLTYFQNEAQLEKSRLLSDRFSAERPKGSFSTLEIQRTEQGDSAMYLCASSLTTGGSYEQYFGPGTRLTVT.